This T cell receptor (beta chain) was sequenced during a study of cytomegalovirus exposure and HLA in healthy donors. This CDR3 region has 15 residues. With 0 bases removed from V and 0 bases from J, the gap between germline ends came to 9 bases. Germline CDR1 reads SGHNT; CDR2 reads YYREEE (reference sequence). The PCR contained 60 Vbeta and 13 Jbeta primers. Here immunoSEQ multiplex PCR was the method, and the copy in TCRdb shows in-frame clones only, minus some. The table includes 110,000 to 150,000 clones, about 75% detected once. The source of this sequence is a man aged 35 to 55 in good health and CMV-seronegative. Specimen: PBMCs. V gene TRBV5-4 combines with J gene TRBJ1-1; D is unclear. CDR3 residues: CASSLGAAMNTEAFF. CDR3 in DNA: TGTGCCAGCAGCTTGGGTGCGGCGATGAACACTGAAGCTTTCTTT. Variable domain in full (rest from reference TRBV5-4 and TRBJ1-1): ETGVTQSPTHLIKTRGQQVTLRCSSQSGHNTVSWYQQALGQGPQFIFQYYREEENGRGNFPPRFSGLQFPNYSSELNVNALELDDSALYLCASSLGAAMNTEAFFGQGTRLTVV.